The 14 T cell receptor beta chains presented below share a single source sample, sequenced in a study of T cells expressing NK-cell markers. TCRdb reanalyzed the 5' RACE reads, giving one entry per CDR3 protein sequence and no DNA. Its listing shows about 450,000 distinct CDR3 sequences. Source material: blood T cells: a sorted CD56 or NKG2C T cell subset, CD4+ or CD8+ T cells, or bulk PBMC T cells (not recorded which). The receptor set was obtained from a woman between 18 and 70 years old in good health.

The chain has TRBV11-1 and TRBJ2-3; TCRdb returns TRBD1, unconfirmable since there is no DNA. This CDR3 is built from 17 residues. From germline, CDR1 is SGHAT and CDR2 FQDESV (reference sequence). The CDR3 loop reads CASSQTSWTGLRDTQYF.

The chain is built from TRBV12-3 or TRBV12-4 and TRBJ2-7; there is no DNA to check the TCRdb D call of TRBD1. This CDR3 has 15 residues. The CDR3 sequence is CASSFPPSASYEQYF.

The chain is built from TRBV9 and TRBJ1-4; the D gene TCRdb calls, TRBD1, cannot be checked with no DNA. This CDR3 contains 16 residues. Germline V gene data show CDR1 as SGDLS and CDR2 as YYNGEE. The CDR3 spells CASSVEGGAANEKLFF.

The genes are TRBV20-1 and TRBJ2-2. Germline CDR1 is DFQATT and CDR2 is SNEGSKA (reference sequence). The CDR3 loop spans 14 amino acids. The CDR3 loop is CSAGSASGTGELFF.

V and J are TRBV5-1 and TRBJ2-7; with no DNA, the TCRdb D assignment of TRBD1 cannot be verified. The CDR3 is 16 residues long. CDR1 is SGHRS, CDR2 YFSETQ, per germline. This CDR3 is CASSTGQGFFFYEQYF.

The chain recombines TRBV12-3 or TRBV12-4 with TRBJ1-2; the TCRdb call, TRBD1, lacks DNA for checking. The CDR3 sequence is 15 residues long. CDR3 sequence: CASSGARTGDYGYTF.

The gene calls are TRBV18 and TRBJ1-4; there is no DNA to check the TCRdb D call of TRBD1. The CDR3 has 14 amino acids. Germline CDR1 reads KGHSH; CDR2 reads LQKENI. The CDR3 loop is CASSPAGTAEKLFF.

The chain joins TRBV20-1 to TRBJ1-5; the TCRdb call, TRBD1, lacks DNA for checking. Germline assignment: CDR1 DFQATT and CDR2 SNEGSKA (reference sequence). The CDR3 extends over 14 amino acids. The chain's CDR3 is CSARDSGRGQPQHF.

The chain has TRBV12-3 or TRBV12-4 and TRBJ1-1; TCRdb's D call of TRBD1 is untestable without DNA. This CDR3 is built from 17 residues. CDR3 in amino acids: CASSQSRQRPRLTEAFF.

The chain recombines TRBV12-3 or TRBV12-4 with TRBJ2-7. This CDR3 is built from 12 residues. CDR3 residues: CASSFSVTEQYF.

V usage is TRBV7-8 and J usage is TRBJ1-5; TCRdb lists TRBD1, though no DNA is available to test this call. The CDR3 is 17 residues long. Germline V gene lookup returns CDR1 SGHVS and CDR2 FQNEAQ. CDR3 loop: CASSLSGTGSSNQPQHF.

The V call is TRBV7-9, the J call TRBJ2-3; with no DNA, the TCRdb D assignment of TRBD2 cannot be verified. CDR1 is SEHNR, CDR2 FQNEAQ, per germline (reference sequence). This CDR3 comprises 16 residues. CDR3 amino acids: CASSFLPVPSTDTQYF.

This chain uses TRBV5-1 with TRBJ2-7. CDR3 length: 14 residues. Looked up from germline, CDR1 is SGHRS and CDR2 is YFSETQ. Here the CDR3 reads CASSLVSVSYEQYF.

V and J are TRBV7-8 and TRBJ1-5; TCRdb proposes TRBD1, but this gene call is untestable without DNA. CDR1 and CDR2 from the germline V gene are SGHVS and FQNEAQ. The CDR3 is 15 residues long. The CDR3 sequence is CASSFSGGRSQPQHF.